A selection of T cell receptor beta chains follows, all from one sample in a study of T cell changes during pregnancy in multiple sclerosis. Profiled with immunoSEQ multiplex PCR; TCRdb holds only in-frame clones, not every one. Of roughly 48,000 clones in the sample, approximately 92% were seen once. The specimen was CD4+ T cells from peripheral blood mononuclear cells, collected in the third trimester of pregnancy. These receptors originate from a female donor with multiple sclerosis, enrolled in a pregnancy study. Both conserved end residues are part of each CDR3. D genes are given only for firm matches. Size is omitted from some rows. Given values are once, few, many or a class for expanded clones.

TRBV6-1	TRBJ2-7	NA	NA	TGTGCCAGCAGTGCTACTGTTGACAGCCCCTACGAGCAGTACTTC	CASSATVDSPYEQYF
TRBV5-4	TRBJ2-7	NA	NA	TGTGCCAGCAGCCTTTCTCCGGGTGGAGGGGTCGAGCAGTACTTC	CASSLSPGGGVEQYF
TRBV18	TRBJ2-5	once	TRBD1	TGTGCCAGCTCAACTCCAGGACAGGGGGGAGAGACCCAGTACTTC	CASSTPGQGGETQYF
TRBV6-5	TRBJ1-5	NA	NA	TGTGCCAGCAGGCACAACCGGGTCCCCAATCAGCCCCAGCATTTT	CASRHNRVPNQPQHF
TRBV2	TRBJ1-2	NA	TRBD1	TGTGCCAGCAACACAGGGGGGGATGGCTACACCTTC	CASNTGGDGYTF
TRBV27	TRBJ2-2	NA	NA	TGTGCCAGCAGTTTATCAGGGGGAGGGCTCACCGGGGAGCTGTTTTTT	CASSLSGGGLTGELFF
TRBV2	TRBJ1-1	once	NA	TGTGCCAGCAGTGACAGGGGCTGGAGCGAAGCTTTCTTT	CASSDRGWSEAFF
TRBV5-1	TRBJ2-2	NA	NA	TGCGCCAGCAGCTTGGGGGTAGCAGACACCGGGGAGCTGTTTTTT	CASSLGVADTGELFF
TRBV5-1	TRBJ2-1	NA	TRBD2	TGCGCCAGCAGCTTGGGGACTAGCGGGGGCAACCCTCCGTTCTTC	CASSLGTSGGNPPFF
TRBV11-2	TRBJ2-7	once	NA	TGTGCCAGCAGCTTAGCCCCTCCCGGGGTAGTCAACGAGCAGTACTTC	CASSLAPPGVVNEQYF
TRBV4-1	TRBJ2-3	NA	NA	TGCGCCAGCAGCCAAGTCGGGGTGGCAGATACGCAGTATTTT	CASSQVGVADTQYF
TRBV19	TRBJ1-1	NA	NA	TGTGCCAGTCGAGGCAGGGTGAACACTGAAGCTTTCTTT	CASRGRVNTEAFF
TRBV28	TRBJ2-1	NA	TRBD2	TGTGCCAGCACCTCTAGCGGGAGAAAAGGTGAGCAGTTCTTC	CASTSSGRKGEQFF
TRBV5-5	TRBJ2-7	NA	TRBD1	TGTGCCAGCAGCTTGGAAGGGGGCGGCTACGAGCAGTACTTC	CASSLEGGGYEQYF
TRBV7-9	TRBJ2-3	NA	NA	TGTGCCAGCGAGCGAGAATTTTTAGATACGCAGTATTTT	CASEREFLDTQYF
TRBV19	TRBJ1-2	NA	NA	TGTGCCAGTAGTAGCCCAAGGACAGCGGCTGACTATGGCTACACCTTC	CASSSPRTAADYGYTF
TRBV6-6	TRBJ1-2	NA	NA	TGTGCCAGCAGCCAGACATCTAACTATGGCTACACCTTC	CASSQTSNYGYTF
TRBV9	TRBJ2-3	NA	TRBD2	TGTGCCAGCAGCGTAGGCCCAGCGGGGGTCGGCACAGATACGCAGTATTTT	CASSVGPAGVGTDTQYF
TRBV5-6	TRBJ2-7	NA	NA	TGTGCCAGCAGCTCCTCGGCGACTTACGAGCAGTACTTC	CASSSSATYEQYF
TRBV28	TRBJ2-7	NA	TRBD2	TGTGCCAGCAGGCCTAGCGGGAGGTCCTACGAGCAGTACTTC	CASRPSGRSYEQYF
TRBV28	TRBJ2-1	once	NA	TGTGCCAGCTGCCGTAGCTCCTACAATGAGCAGTTCTTC	CASCRSSYNEQFF
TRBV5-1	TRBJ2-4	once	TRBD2	TGCGCCAGCAGCTTCGTCCCGGGGGAGGGCAAAAACATTCAGTACTTC	CASSFVPGEGKNIQYF
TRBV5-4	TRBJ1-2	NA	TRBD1	TGTGCCAGCAGCTCGGGGGGACAGGGAGTCCATGGCTACACCTTC	CASSSGGQGVHGYTF
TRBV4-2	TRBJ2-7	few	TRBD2	TGTGCCAGCAGCCAAGGGTTGACTAGCGGGAGGTCCTACGAGCAGTACTTC	CASSQGLTSGRSYEQYF
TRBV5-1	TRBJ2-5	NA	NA	TGCGCCAGCAGCGGGTTAGGGACTTCCCAAGAGACCCAGTACTTC	CASSGLGTSQETQYF
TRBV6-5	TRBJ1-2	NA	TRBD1	TGTGCCAGCGGCAGGACAGGGGGGTATGGCTACACCTTC	CASGRTGGYGYTF
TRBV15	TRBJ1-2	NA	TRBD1	TGTGCCACCAGCCTGGGACAGACCTATGGCTACACCTTC	CATSLGQTYGYTF
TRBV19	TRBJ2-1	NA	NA	TGTGCCAGTAGGAACGTAGTAGAGGAGCAGTTCTTC	CASRNVVEEQFF
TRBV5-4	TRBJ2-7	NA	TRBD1	TGTGCCAGCAGCCCCGGACAGGGTGTCTACGAGCAGTACTTC	CASSPGQGVYEQYF
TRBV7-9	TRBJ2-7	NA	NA	TGTGCCAGCAGCTTAGGTCAGGGTGCCCCCTACGAGCAGTACTTC	CASSLGQGAPYEQYF
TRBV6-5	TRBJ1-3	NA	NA	TGTGCCAGCAGTCCGGGGAGAAACACCATATATTTT	CASSPGRNTIYF
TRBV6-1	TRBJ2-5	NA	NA	TGTGCCAGCAGTGACCCGGGCCTGATAAGGGGGATCGAGACCCAGTACTTC	CASSDPGLIRGIETQYF
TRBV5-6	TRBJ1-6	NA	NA	TGTGCCAGCAGCTTGAACAGAAATTCACCCCTCCACTTT	CASSLNRNSPLHF
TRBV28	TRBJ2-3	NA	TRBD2	TGTGCCAGCAGGTCTATACTAGCGGTTTGGCGGTCCACAGATACGCAGTATTTT	CASRSILAVWRSTDTQYF
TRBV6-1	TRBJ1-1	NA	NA	TGTGCCATAGGAGGGCCCCCCGAGAACACTGAAGCTTTCTTT	CAIGGPPENTEAFF
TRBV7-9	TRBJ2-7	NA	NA	TGTGCCAGCAGATCCACAGCCGAGCAGTACTTC	CASRSTAEQYF
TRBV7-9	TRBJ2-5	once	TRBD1	TGTGCCAGCAGCCCCGGGACAGGGGGCGGAGAGACCCAGTACTTC	CASSPGTGGGETQYF
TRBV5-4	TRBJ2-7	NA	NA	TGTGCCAGCAGCTTGGAGGGGCTCCCCTACGAGCAGTACTTC	CASSLEGLPYEQYF
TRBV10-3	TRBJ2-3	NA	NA	TGTGCCATCAGTCTTTCCCCTAGCACAGATACGCAGTATTTT	CAISLSPSTDTQYF
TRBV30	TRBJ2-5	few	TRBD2	TGTGCCTGGAGTCTTTCCCCGGGACTAGCGGAAGAGACCCAGTACTTC	CAWSLSPGLAEETQYF
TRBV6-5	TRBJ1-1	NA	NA	TGTGCCAGCAGCCCCCGGGGGGGGGCCGCGTCTGAAGCTTTCTTT	CASSPRGGAASEAFF
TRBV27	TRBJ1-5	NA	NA	TGTGCCAGCAGTCTCAACAGGGATCAGCCCCAGCATTTT	CASSLNRDQPQHF
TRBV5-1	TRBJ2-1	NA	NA	TGCGCCAGCAGCCCGCTGACAGGCGCTAAGTATAATGAGCAGTTCTTC	CASSPLTGAKYNEQFF
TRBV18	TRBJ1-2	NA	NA	TGTGCCAGCTCCATGACAGATCCTGACTACTATGGCTACACCTTC	CASSMTDPDYYGYTF
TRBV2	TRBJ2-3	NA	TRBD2	TGTGCCAGCAGCTCCACTAGCGGGGGGGCCCAAGATACGCAGTATTTT	CASSSTSGGAQDTQYF
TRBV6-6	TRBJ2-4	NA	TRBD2	TGTGCCAGCAGTTACTCGTTAGCGGGGGGAATTCAGTACTTC	CASSYSLAGGIQYF
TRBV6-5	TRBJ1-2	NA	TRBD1	TGTGCCAGCAGTGACAGGGGGTTAGGTGGCTACACCTTC	CASSDRGLGGYTF
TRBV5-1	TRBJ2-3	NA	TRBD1	TGCGCCAGCAGCTTAGGACAGGGCAGCACAGATACGCAGTATTTT	CASSLGQGSTDTQYF
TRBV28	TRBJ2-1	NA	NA	TGTGCCAGCAGTTTGAGGGATGAGCAGTTCTTC	CASSLRDEQFF
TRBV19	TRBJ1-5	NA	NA	TGTGCCAGTAGTATAGCAGGGAACAGGAACCAGCCCCAGCATTTT	CASSIAGNRNQPQHF
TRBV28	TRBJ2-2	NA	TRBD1	TGTGCCAGCAAAAAGCCCAGGGGGCCCAACACCGGGGAGCTGTTTTTT	CASKKPRGPNTGELFF
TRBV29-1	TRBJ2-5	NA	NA	TGCAGCGTTGAAGGCCCGGGACTCCAAGAGACCCAGTACTTC	CSVEGPGLQETQYF
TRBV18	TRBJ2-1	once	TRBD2	TGTGCCAGCTCACCTTTTAGCGGGAGCTCCTACAATGAGCAGTTCTTC	CASSPFSGSSYNEQFF
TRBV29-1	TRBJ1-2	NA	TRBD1	TGCAGCGTTGAAGATCGTGGGACAGGGGGTTATGGCTACACCTTC	CSVEDRGTGGYGYTF
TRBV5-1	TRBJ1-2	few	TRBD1	TGCGCCAGCAGGATAGGGGACAGTACTAACTATGGCTACACCTTC	CASRIGDSTNYGYTF
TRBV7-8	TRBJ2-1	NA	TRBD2	TGTGCCAGCAGCTTAGAGGCTAGCGGGACTGAGCAGTTCTTC	CASSLEASGTEQFF
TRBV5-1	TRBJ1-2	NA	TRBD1	TGCGCCAGCAGCCCACAGACAGGGGGCGGAGGGGATGGCTACACCTTC	CASSPQTGGGGDGYTF
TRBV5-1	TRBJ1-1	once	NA	TGCGCCAGCAGCTTGGTACAGGGCTTATCGAACACTGAAGCTTTCTTT	CASSLVQGLSNTEAFF